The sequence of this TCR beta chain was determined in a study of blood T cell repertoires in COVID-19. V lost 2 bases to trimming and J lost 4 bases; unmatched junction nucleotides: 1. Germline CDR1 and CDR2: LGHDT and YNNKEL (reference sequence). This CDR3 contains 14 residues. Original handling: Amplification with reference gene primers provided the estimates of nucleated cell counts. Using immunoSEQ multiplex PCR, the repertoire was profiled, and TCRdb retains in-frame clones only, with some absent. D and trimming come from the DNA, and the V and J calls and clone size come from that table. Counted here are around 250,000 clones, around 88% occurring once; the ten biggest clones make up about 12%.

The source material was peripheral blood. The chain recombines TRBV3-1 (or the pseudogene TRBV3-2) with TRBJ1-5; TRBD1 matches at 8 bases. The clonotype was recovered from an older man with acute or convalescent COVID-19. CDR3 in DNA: TGTGCCAGCAGCCAAACAGGGGGGAATCAGCCCCAGCATTTT. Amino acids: CASSQTGGNQPQHF.